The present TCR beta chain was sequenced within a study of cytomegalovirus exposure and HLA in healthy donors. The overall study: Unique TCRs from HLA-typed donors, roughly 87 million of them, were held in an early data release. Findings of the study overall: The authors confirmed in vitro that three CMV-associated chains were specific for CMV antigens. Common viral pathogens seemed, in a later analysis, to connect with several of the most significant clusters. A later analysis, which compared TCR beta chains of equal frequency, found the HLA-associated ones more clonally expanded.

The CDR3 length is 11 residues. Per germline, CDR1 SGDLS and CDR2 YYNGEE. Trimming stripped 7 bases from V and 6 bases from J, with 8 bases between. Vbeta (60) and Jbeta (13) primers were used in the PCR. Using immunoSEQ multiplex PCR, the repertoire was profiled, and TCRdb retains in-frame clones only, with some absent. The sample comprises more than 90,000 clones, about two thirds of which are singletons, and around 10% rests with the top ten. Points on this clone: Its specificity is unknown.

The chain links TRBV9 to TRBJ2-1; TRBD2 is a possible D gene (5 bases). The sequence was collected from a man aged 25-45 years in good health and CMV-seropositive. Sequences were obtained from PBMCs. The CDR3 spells CASGSGNEQFF. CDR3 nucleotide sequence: TGTGCCAGCGGGAGCGGCAATGAGCAGTTCTTC.